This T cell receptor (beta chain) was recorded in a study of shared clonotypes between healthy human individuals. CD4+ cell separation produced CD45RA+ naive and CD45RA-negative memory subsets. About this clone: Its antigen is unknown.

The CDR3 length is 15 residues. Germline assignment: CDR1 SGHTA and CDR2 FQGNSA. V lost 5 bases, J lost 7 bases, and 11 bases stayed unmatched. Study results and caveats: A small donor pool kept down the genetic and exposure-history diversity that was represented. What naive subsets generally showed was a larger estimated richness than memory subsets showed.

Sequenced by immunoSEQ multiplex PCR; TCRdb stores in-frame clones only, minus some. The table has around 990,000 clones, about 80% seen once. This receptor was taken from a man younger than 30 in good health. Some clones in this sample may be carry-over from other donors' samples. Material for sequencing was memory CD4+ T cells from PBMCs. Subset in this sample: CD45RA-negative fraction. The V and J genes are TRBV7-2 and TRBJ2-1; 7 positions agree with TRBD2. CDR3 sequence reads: CASSVLAGKGNEQFF. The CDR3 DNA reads TGTGCCAGCAGCGTCTTAGCGGGTAAGGGGAATGAGCAGTTCTTC.